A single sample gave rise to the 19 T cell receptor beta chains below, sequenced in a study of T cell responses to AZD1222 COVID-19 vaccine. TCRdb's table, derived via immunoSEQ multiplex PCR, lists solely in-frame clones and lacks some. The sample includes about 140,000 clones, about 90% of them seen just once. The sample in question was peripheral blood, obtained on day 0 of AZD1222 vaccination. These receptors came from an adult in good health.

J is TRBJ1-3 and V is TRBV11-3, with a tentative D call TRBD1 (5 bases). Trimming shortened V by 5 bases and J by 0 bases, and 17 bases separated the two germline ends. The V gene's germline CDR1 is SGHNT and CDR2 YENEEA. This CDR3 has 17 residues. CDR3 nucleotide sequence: TGTGCCAGCAGCCTCTCCGGGGCCCTTAGCTCTGGAAACACCATATATTTT. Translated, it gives CASSLSGALSSGNTIYF.

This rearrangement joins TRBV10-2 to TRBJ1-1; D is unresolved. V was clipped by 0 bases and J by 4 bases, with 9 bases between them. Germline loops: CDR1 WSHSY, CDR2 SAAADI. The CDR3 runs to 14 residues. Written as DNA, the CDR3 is TGCGCCAGCAGTGAGTCGAACGGGAGCACTGAAGCTTTCTTT. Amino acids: CASSESNGSTEAFF.

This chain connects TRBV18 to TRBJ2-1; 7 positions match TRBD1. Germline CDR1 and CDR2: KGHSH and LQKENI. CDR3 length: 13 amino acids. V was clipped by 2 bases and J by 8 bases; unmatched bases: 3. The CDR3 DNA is TGTGCCAGCTCACCAAGGGGGCAGGATGAGCAGTTCTTC. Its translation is CASSPRGQDEQFF.

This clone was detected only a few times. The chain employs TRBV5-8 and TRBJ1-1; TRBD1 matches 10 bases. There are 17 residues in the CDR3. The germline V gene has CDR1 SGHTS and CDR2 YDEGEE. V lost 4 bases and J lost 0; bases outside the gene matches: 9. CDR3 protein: CASSPTDRGPVNTEAFF. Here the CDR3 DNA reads TGTGCCAGCAGCCCGACCGACAGGGGGCCGGTGAACACTGAAGCTTTCTTT.

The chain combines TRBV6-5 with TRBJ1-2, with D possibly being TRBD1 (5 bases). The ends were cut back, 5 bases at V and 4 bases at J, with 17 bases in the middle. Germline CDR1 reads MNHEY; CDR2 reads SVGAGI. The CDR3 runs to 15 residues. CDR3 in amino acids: CASSRDGGLAYGYTF. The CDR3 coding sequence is TGTGCCAGCAGTAGAGACGGGGGTTTGGCCTATGGCTACACCTTC.

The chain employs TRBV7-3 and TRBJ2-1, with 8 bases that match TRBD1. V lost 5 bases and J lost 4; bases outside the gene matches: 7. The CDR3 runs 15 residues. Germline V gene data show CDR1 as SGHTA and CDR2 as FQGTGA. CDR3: CASSIDRGKYNEQFF. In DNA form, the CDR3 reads TGTGCCAGCAGCATAGACAGGGGCAAATACAATGAGCAGTTCTTC.

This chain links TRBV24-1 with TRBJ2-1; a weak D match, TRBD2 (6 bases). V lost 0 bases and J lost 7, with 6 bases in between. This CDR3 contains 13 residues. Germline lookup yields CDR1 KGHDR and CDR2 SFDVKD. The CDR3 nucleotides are TGTGCCACCAGTGATTTGGGGGGGAATGAGCAGTTCTTC. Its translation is CATSDLGGNEQFF.

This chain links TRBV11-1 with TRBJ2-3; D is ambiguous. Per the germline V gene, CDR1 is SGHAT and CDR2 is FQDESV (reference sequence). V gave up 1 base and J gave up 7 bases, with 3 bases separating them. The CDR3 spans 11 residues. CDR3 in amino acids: CASSLGHTQYF. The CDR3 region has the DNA TGTGCCAGCAGCTTAGGCCATACGCAGTATTTT. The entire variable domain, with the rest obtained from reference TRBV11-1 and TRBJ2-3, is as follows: EAEVAQSPRYKITEKSQAVAFWCDPISGHATLYWYRQILGQGPELLVQFQDESVVDDSQLPKDRFSAERLKGVDSTLKIQPAELGDSAMYLCASSLGHTQYFGPGTRLTVL.

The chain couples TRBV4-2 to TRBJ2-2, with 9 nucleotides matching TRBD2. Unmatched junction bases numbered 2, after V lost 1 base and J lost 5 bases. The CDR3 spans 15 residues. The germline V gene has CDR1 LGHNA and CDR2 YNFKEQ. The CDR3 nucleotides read TGTGCCAGCAGCCAAGGTAGCGGGAGAACCGGGGAGCTGTTTTTT. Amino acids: CASSQGSGRTGELFF.

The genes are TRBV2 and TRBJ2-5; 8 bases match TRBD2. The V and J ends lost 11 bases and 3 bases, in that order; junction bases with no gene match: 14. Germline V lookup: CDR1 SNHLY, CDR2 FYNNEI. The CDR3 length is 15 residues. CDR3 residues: CACLSGRLRKETQYF. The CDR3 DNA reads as TGTGCCTGCTTAAGCGGGAGACTCCGCAAAGAGACCCAGTACTTC.

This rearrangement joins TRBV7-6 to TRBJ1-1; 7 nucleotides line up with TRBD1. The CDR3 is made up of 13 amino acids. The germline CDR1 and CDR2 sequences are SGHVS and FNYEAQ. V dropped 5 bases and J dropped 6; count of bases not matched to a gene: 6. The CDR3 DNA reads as TGTGCCAGCAGCCCCAACAGGGGCTCTGAAGCTTTCTTT. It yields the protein CASSPNRGSEAFF.

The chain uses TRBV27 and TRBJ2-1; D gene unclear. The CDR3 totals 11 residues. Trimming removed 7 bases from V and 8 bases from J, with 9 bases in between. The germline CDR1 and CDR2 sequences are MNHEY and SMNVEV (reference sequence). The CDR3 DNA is TGTGCCAGCATAGGTGCCCATGAGCAGTTCTTC. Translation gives CASIGAHEQFF.

CDR3 nucleotide sequence: TGTGCCAGCAGTGCCCGGAGCTTCGGGACAGATACGCAGTATTTT. Its translation: CASSARSFGTDTQYF. The genes are TRBV28 and TRBJ2-3; no clear D. The germline gives CDR1 MDHEN, CDR2 SYDVKM. The CDR3 is 15 amino acids. Trimming cost V 5 bases and J 3 bases, with 15 bases left between them.

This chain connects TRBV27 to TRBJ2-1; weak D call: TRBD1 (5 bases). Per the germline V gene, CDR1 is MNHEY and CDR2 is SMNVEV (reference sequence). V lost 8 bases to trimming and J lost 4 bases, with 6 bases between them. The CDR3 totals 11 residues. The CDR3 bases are TGTGCCAGCGGGGCGTACAATGAGCAGTTCTTC. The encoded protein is CASGAYNEQFF.

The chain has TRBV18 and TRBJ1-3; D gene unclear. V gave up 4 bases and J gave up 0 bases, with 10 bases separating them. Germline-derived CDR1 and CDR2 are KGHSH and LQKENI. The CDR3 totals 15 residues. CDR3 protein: CASSLEQFSGNTIYF. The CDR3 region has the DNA TGTGCCAGCTCACTGGAGCAGTTCTCTGGAAACACCATATATTTT.

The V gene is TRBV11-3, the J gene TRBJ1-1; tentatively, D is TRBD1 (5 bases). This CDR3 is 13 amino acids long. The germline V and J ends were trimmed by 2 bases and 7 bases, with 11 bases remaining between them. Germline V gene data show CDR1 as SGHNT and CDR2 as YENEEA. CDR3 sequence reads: CASSLKGSGEAFF. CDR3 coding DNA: TGTGCCAGCAGCTTAAAGGGGTCCGGTGAAGCTTTCTTT.

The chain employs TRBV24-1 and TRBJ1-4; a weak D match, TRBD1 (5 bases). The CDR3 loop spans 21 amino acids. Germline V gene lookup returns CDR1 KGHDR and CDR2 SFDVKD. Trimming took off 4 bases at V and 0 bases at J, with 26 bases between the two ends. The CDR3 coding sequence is TGTGCCACCAGTGAGAGGACACTCCGGATTGGGGTGGCAGCAACTAATGAAAAACTGTTTTTT. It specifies CATSERTLRIGVAATNEKLFF.

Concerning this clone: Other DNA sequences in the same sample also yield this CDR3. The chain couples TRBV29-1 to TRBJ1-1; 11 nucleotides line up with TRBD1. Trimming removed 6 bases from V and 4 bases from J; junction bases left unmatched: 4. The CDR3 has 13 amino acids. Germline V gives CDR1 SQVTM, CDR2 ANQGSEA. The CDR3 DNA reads TGCAGCGTCCGGACAGGGGGCGGCACTGAAGCTTTCTTT. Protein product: CSVRTGGGTEAFF.

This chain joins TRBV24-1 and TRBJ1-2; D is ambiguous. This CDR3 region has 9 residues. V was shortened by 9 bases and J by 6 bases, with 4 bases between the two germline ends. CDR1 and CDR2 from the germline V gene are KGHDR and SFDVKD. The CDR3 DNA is TGTGCCACCCAAGATGGCTACACCTTC. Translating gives CATQDGYTF.